This note documents a single T cell receptor (beta chain) sequence. Authors' data handling: It was from reference gene primer amplification that nucleated cell counts were estimated. Some clones are missing from TCRdb's copy, which holds only in-frame ones; the method was immunoSEQ multiplex PCR. Clone size and V and J calls were adopted from that table, with D and trimming inferred from the DNA. The sample records around 7,700 clones, roughly 88% being singletons. The data originate from a study of blood T cell repertoires in COVID-19. Study-level information: T cells, B-cell-depleted T cells, or PBMCs provided the cDNA or gDNA that served as material.

V lost 10 bases and J lost 4; bases outside the gene matches: 1. Germline loops: CDR1 KGHDR, CDR2 SFDVKD. The CDR3 is 12 amino acids. The sequenced sample consisted of peripheral blood. The chain links TRBV24-1 to TRBJ1-4; 8 bases match TRBD1. This receptor was taken from a woman aged 50 to 60 with active or convalescent COVID-19. The CDR3 bases are TGTGCCACACAGGGGGGTAATGAAAAACTGTTTTTT. Protein sequence: CATQGGNEKLFF.